Presented here are 26 T cell receptor beta chains from one specimen sequenced in a study of blood T cell repertoires in COVID-19 (dated by TCRdb to 2020 to 2021). Preparation of the library involved the immunoSEQ multiplex PCR assay. Drawn from immuneACCESS, this table holds only the in-frame rearrangements with V and J called that TCRdb kept. Clones are partly lost; checked studies trace under half to an unresolved V gene and leave the rest unexplained. This sample has 250,000 to 300,000 clones in its table, and about nine tenths of those were observed once. In total, the top ten clones hold roughly 15% of the sample. The sequencing sample was made of PBMCs or T cells enriched from blood (not recorded which). All receptors derive from a man in his late teens or twenties who had recovered from COVID-19.

The rearrangement links TRBV28 to TRBJ1-6; 10 bases match TRBD1. The CDR3 length is 15 residues. Germline V lookup: CDR1 MDHEN, CDR2 SYDVKM. The V and J ends lost 10 bases and 6 bases, in that order; junction bases with no gene match: 9. The CDR3 loop is CATFGGQGRNSPLHF. The CDR3 region has the DNA TGTGCCACCTTTGGGGGACAGGGGCGTAATTCACCCCTCCACTTT.

This chain links TRBV19 with TRBJ1-2; tentatively, D is TRBD1 (6 bases). With 7 bases removed from V and 6 bases from J, the gap between germline ends came to 12 bases. CDR3 length: 12 amino acids. Germline V lookup: CDR1 LNHDA, CDR2 SQIVND (reference sequence). The CDR3 region has the DNA TGTGCCAGTAAACAGGGTAATAATGGCTACACCTTC. This codes for CASKQGNNGYTF. The full variable domain, in which reference TRBV19 and TRBJ1-2 provide the parts outside the CDR3, is DGGITQSPKYLFRKEGQNVTLSCEQNLNHDAMYWYRQDPGQGLRLIYYSQIVNDFQKGDIAEGYSVSREKKESFPLTVTSAQKNPTAFYLCASKQGNNGYTFGSGTRLTVV.

The chain employs TRBV6-2 or TRBV6-3 and TRBJ1-5; D gene unclear. V lost 2 bases and J 5 bases, leaving 16 bases between the germline ends. Germline V gene sequence: CDR1 MNHEY, CDR2 SVGEGT. CDR3 length: 16 amino acids. The CDR3 nucleotides read TGTGCCAGCAGTTACGCACGGGTCCCCGACCATCAGCCCCAGCATTTT. Protein sequence: CASSYARVPDHQPQHF.

The gene calls are TRBV18 and TRBJ1-1; 8 bases match TRBD1. CDR1 is KGHSH and CDR2 is LQKENI in the germline V gene. With 4 bases clipped from V and 1 base from J, the junction kept 2 bases outside the gene matches. CDR3 length equals 14 residues. The CDR3 DNA reads TGTGCCAGCTCACAGGGACAGGCGAACACTGAAGCTTTCTTT. Residues: CASSQGQANTEAFF.

This chain joins TRBV7-9 and TRBJ1-2, with 9 bases matching TRBD1. The J segment lost 4 bases and the V segment lost 5 bases, leaving 5 bases of the junction unmatched. CDR1 is SEHNR, CDR2 FQNEAQ, per germline (reference sequence). This CDR3 is 14 amino acids long. The chain's CDR3 is CASSLGQGLYGYTF. The DNA for the CDR3 is TGTGCCAGCAGCCTGGGACAGGGCCTCTATGGCTACACCTTC.

The chain links TRBV15 to TRBJ2-7; 9 bases match TRBD2. CDR1 is LNHNV and CDR2 is YYDKDF in the germline V gene (reference sequence). With V trimmed by 3 bases and J by 5 bases, 8 bases remained unmatched. CDR3 length: 15 residues. This CDR3 is CATSRDSGSFNEQYF. CDR3 sequence (DNA): TGTGCCACCAGCAGGGATAGCGGGAGTTTCAACGAGCAGTACTTC. Using reference TRBV15 and TRBJ2-7 for the parts outside the CDR3, the full variable domain is DAMVIQNPRYQVTQFGKPVTLSCSQTLNHNVMYWYQQKSSQAPKLLFHYYDKDFNNEADTPDNFQSRRPNTSFCFLDIRSPGLGDTAMYLCATSRDSGSFNEQYFGPGTRLTVT.

This clone was recorded only once. This sequence joins TRBV27 and TRBJ2-5, with TRBD2 as a possible D gene (7 bases). CDR1 and CDR2 from the germline V gene are MNHEY and SMNVEV (reference sequence). Between the trimmed V and J ends, which lost 6 bases and 5 bases, there was a span of 22 bases. This CDR3 spans 16 amino acids. The chain's CDR3 is CASSYRPRGARETQYF. CDR3 in DNA: TGTGCCAGCAGCTACCGTCCTCGGGGGGCGCGGGAGACCCAGTACTTC.

This chain connects TRBV5-1 to TRBJ2-3; maybe TRBD1 (6 bases). Deletions cut 3 bases from V and 2 bases from J, with 10 bases between. The CDR3 sequence is 14 residues long. CDR1 is SGHRS, CDR2 YFSETQ, per germline. The CDR3 DNA is TGCGCCAGCAGCTCTCGGGACAACACAGATACGCAGTATTTT. Translating gives CASSSRDNTDTQYF.

CDR3 protein: CASSLSFIQGIVGYTF. CDR3 DNA sequence: TGTGCCAGCAGCTTGTCTTTCATCCAGGGGATCGTTGGCTACACCTTC. V usage is TRBV5-5 and J usage is TRBJ1-2, with D perhaps matching TRBD1 (6 bases). The CDR3 length is 16 residues. The V end lost 1 base, the J end lost 7 bases, and 20 bases lay between the germline ends. From germline, CDR1 is SGHKS and CDR2 YYEKEE (reference sequence).

The V and J genes are TRBV5-1 and TRBJ2-7; 8 nucleotides align to TRBD2. In germline, CDR1 is SGHRS, CDR2 YFSETQ. V lost 3 bases and J lost 3; bases outside the gene matches: 2. This CDR3 is built from 13 residues. The CDR3 spells CASSSTSGYEQYF. In DNA form, the CDR3 reads TGCGCCAGCAGCTCTACTAGCGGCTACGAGCAGTACTTC.

The chain's CDR3 is CASSLSLGAGEQYF. CDR3 coding DNA: TGTGCCAGCAGTTTAAGTCTGGGGGCGGGTGAGCAGTACTTC. The chain combines TRBV27 with TRBJ2-7; tentatively, D is TRBD1 (6 bases). Germline V CDR1 and CDR2: MNHEY, SMNVEV (reference sequence). The CDR3 has 14 residues. V was pared by 2 bases and J by 7 bases, with 15 bases between.

The chain is built from TRBV6-5 and TRBJ1-6; D unresolved. Germline V gives CDR1 MNHEY, CDR2 SVGAGI. The CDR3 runs 13 residues. Trimming removed 7 bases from V and 8 bases from J, with 12 bases in between. CDR3 residues: CASTPVVDSPLHF. The CDR3 nucleotides are TGTGCCAGCACCCCCGTGGTAGATTCACCCCTCCACTTT.

The chain combines TRBV2 with TRBJ2-3; 8 bases align to TRBD2. The CDR3 has 15 residues. Germline V gene data show CDR1 as SNHLY and CDR2 as FYNNEI. V shed 5 bases, J shed 4 bases, and the junction held 8 bases outside the gene matches. The CDR3 bases are TGTGCCAGCAGTTCCAGCGGGAGAGGTCCAGATACGCAGTATTTT. Its translation is CASSSSGRGPDTQYF.

The chain recombines TRBV29-1 with TRBJ1-5; D unclear. This CDR3 spans 13 amino acids. The ends were cut back, 7 bases at V and 0 bases at J, with 10 bases in the middle. Germline assignment: CDR1 SQVTM and CDR2 ANQGSEA. CDR3 amino acids: CSALIASNQPQHF. As DNA, the CDR3 is TGCAGCGCGTTGATAGCTAGCAATCAGCCCCAGCATTTT.

V and J are TRBV6-6 and TRBJ1-5, with D unclear. V was clipped by 2 bases and J by 9 bases, with 14 bases between them. This CDR3 is 14 amino acids long. Per the germline V gene, CDR1 is MNHNY and CDR2 is SVGAGI (reference sequence). The CDR3: CASSYLSGAGPQHF. As DNA, the CDR3 is TGTGCCAGCAGTTACCTTAGCGGCGCGGGGCCCCAGCATTTT.

V and J are TRBV5-4 and TRBJ1-1; D is perhaps TRBD1 (5 bases). Trimming pared 1 base from V and 0 bases from J, leaving 13 bases between. CDR3 length: 16 amino acids. From germline, CDR1 is SGHNT and CDR2 YYREEE (reference sequence). The CDR3 DNA sequence: TGTGCCAGCAGCTTGATTACAGGTGGACTGAACACTGAAGCTTTCTTT. Amino acids: CASSLITGGLNTEAFF.

The rearrangement links TRBV21-1 to TRBJ2-1; the D segment call TRBD1 is taken from the table without a DNA check. TRBV21-1 is classified as a pseudogene. The CDR3 length is 15 residues. The CDR3, as DNA: TGTGCCAGCAGCTTCCGGGACAGCCGCCTCAATGAGCAGTTCTTC. Encoded protein: CASSFRDSRLNEQFF.

V is TRBV11-2 and J is TRBJ2-5, with a weak D call TRBD1 (6 bases). Germline V gives CDR1 SGHAT, CDR2 FQNNGV. This CDR3 comprises 15 residues. The ends were cut back, 4 bases at V and 1 base at J, with 13 bases in the middle. The CDR3 protein is CASSSLDRPQETQYF. The CDR3 DNA reads as TGTGCCAGCAGCTCCTTGGACAGACCCCAAGAGACCCAGTACTTC.

The genes are TRBV7-9 and TRBJ2-7; 10 bases align to TRBD1. V was clipped by 4 bases and J by 4 bases; unmatched bases: 4. The germline V gene encodes CDR1 SEHNR and CDR2 FQNEAQ (reference sequence). This CDR3 is built from 14 residues. DNA of the CDR3: TGTGCCAGCAGCTCGGACAGGGGGTTATACGAGCAGTACTTC. Translated, it gives CASSSDRGLYEQYF.

The chain recombines TRBV2 with TRBJ1-2, with D possibly being TRBD1 (6 bases). Germline assignment: CDR1 SNHLY and CDR2 FYNNEI. This CDR3 has 14 residues. Trimming removed 6 bases at V and 4 bases at J, with 15 bases between. The CDR3 protein is CASRTDRQSYGYTF. Written as DNA, the CDR3 is TGTGCCAGCAGGACGGACAGACAGAGCTATGGCTACACCTTC.

V gene TRBV15 combines with J gene TRBJ1-1, with D perhaps TRBD1 (5 bases). Germline V gene data show CDR1 as LNHNV and CDR2 as YYDKDF (reference sequence). This CDR3 is built from 13 residues. With 0 bases removed from V and 8 bases from J, the gap between germline ends came to 10 bases. The CDR3 protein is CATSRDIGGEAFF. The CDR3, as DNA: TGTGCCACCAGCAGAGATATTGGGGGGGAAGCTTTCTTT.

This chain connects TRBV27 to TRBJ1-2; D gene uncertain. Per the germline V gene, CDR1 is MNHEY and CDR2 is SMNVEV (reference sequence). Trimming removed 6 bases at V and 2 bases at J, with 16 bases between. The length of the CDR3 is 15 residues. CDR3 coding DNA: TGTGCCAGCAGGCTTAGTACCGGGATCAACTATGGCTACACCTTC. Residues: CASRLSTGINYGYTF.

The genes are TRBV7-2 and TRBJ2-3, with 9 bases identical to TRBD2. Germline V gene sequence: CDR1 SGHTA, CDR2 FQGNSA. The CDR3 has 16 amino acids. The trim removed 5 bases at V and 1 base at J, leaving 7 bases unmatched. The DNA for the CDR3 is TGTGCCAGCAGCCCCCATAGCGGGAGCGGCACAGATACGCAGTATTTT. Translating gives CASSPHSGSGTDTQYF.

The rearrangement joins TRBV4-2 to TRBJ1-1; 10 positions match TRBD1. The germline V gene encodes CDR1 LGHNA and CDR2 YNFKEQ. Trimming took 6 bases from V and 8 from J; bases not matched to a gene: 15. CDR3 length: 16 amino acids. DNA of the CDR3: TGTGCCAGCAGTCCTAGGACAGGGGGAATGGAAGCGGAAGCTTTCTTT. The encoded protein is CASSPRTGGMEAEAFF.

The chain combines TRBV25-1 with TRBJ2-7; D may be TRBD1 (5 bases). Trimming cost V 3 bases and J 3 bases, with 12 bases left between them. The CDR3 sequence is 14 residues long. Germline-derived CDR1 and CDR2 are MGHDK and SYGVNS. The CDR3 loop reads CASSDSTVIYEQYF. The DNA for the CDR3 is TGTGCCAGCAGTGATTCGACAGTGATCTACGAGCAGTACTTC.

This clone appeared a few times. The CDR3 nucleotides are TGTGCCAGCAGTTTACGCCCCGCGGGAAACACCATATATTTT. This codes for CASSLRPAGNTIYF. The chain employs TRBV28 and TRBJ1-3; D remains unclear. Germline assignment: CDR1 MDHEN and CDR2 SYDVKM. The CDR3 length is 14 residues. Trimming took 2 bases from V and 4 from J, leaving 9 bases between them. The complete variable domain, with remaining parts taken from reference TRBV28 and TRBJ1-3, reads DVKVTQSSRYLVKRTGEKVFLECVQDMDHENMFWYRQDPGLGLRLIYFSYDVKMKEKGDIPEGYSVSREKKERFSLILESASTNQTSMYLCASSLRPAGNTIYFGEGSWLTVV.